Below are 23 T cell receptor beta chains sequenced from a single sample in a study of blood T cell repertoires in COVID-19. Profiling relied on immunoSEQ multiplex PCR, and the TCRdb table lists in-frame clones only, not all of them. The table includes 150,000 or so clones, about three quarters detected once. The sample comprised peripheral blood. The source of these receptors is an elderly man with acute or convalescent COVID-19.

The J gene is TRBJ1-1, the V gene TRBV27, with 7 bases identical to TRBD1. This CDR3 contains 15 residues. J lost 3 bases, V lost 5 bases, and 9 bases had no gene match. CDR1 MNHEY and CDR2 SMNVEV come from the germline V gene (reference sequence). The CDR3 protein is CASSLSLTGDTEAFF. The CDR3 nucleotides read TGTGCCAGCAGTCTGTCGCTTACAGGGGACACTGAAGCTTTCTTT.

This chain connects TRBV18 to TRBJ1-5; D possibly corresponds to TRBD1 (5 bases). The germline V gene has CDR1 KGHSH and CDR2 LQKENI. Trimming took 3 bases from V and 0 from J, leaving 12 bases between them. The CDR3 is made up of 16 amino acids. CDR3 sequence: CASSPLGGTSNQPQHF. The DNA of the CDR3 is TGTGCCAGCTCACCCCTGGGGGGAACTAGCAATCAGCCCCAGCATTTT.

This chain joins TRBV27 and TRBJ2-1; no firm D call. Germline V CDR1 and CDR2: MNHEY, SMNVEV (reference sequence). There are 15 residues in the CDR3. V lost 4 bases, J lost 1 base, and 11 bases lay in between. Here the CDR3 DNA reads TGTGCCAGCAGTTCCTGGCCCCCGTCCTACAATGAGCAGTTCTTC. Translating gives CASSSWPPSYNEQFF.

This clone was seen ten or more times. The rearrangement joins TRBV3-1 (or the pseudogene TRBV3-2) to TRBJ2-3; the D gene is possibly TRBD2 (7 bases). V was clipped by 8 bases and J by 1 base, with 13 bases between them. The germline V gene encodes CDR1 LGHDT and CDR2 YNNKEL (reference sequence). The CDR3 has 14 amino acids. CDR3 residues: CASEEGGGTDTQYF. Here the CDR3 DNA reads TGTGCCAGCGAGGAGGGGGGGGGCACAGATACGCAGTATTTT.

The V call is TRBV6-5, the J call TRBJ2-3, with 9 bases lining up with TRBD2. The CDR3 spans 14 residues. Per the germline V gene, CDR1 is MNHEY and CDR2 is SVGAGI. The junction had 7 bases not matched to a gene; V was cut back by 7 bases and J by 5 bases. The CDR3: CASKLSGGKDTQYF. In DNA form, the CDR3 reads TGTGCCAGCAAATTAAGCGGGGGGAAAGATACGCAGTATTTT.

Regarding this clone: Other nucleotide sequences in the sample specify the same CDR3. The rearrangement links TRBV6-5 to TRBJ1-2, with a weak D call TRBD1 (6 bases). V was trimmed by 4 bases and J by 0 bases, leaving 9 bases between them. This CDR3 region has 14 residues. Germline V gene sequence: CDR1 MNHEY, CDR2 SVGAGI. CDR3 residues: CASSSQGANYGYTF. The CDR3 region has the DNA TGTGCCAGCAGTTCACAGGGAGCTAACTATGGCTACACCTTC.

The chain uses TRBV5-4 and TRBJ2-2, with D possibly TRBD1 on 6 matching bases. Germline-derived CDR1 and CDR2 are SGHNT and YYREEE (reference sequence). V shed 10 bases and J shed 4 bases, with 17 bases lying between them. The CDR3 length is 14 residues. Here the CDR3 reads CAGTSGGFTGELFF. The CDR3 nucleotides read TGTGCCGGCACGTCTGGGGGCTTCACCGGGGAGCTGTTTTTT. Full variable domain (missing parts from reference TRBV5-4 and TRBJ2-2): ETGVTQSPTHLIKTRGQQVTLRCSSQSGHNTVSWYQQALGQGPQFIFQYYREEENGRGNFPPRFSGLQFPNYSSELNVNALELDDSALYLCAGTSGGFTGELFFGEGSRLTVL.

V gene TRBV15 combines with J gene TRBJ1-1, with no clear D. Trimming took 1 base from V and 6 from J, leaving 9 bases between them. CDR3 size: 13 residues. The germline CDR1 and CDR2 sequences are LNHNV and YYDKDF (reference sequence). CDR3 nucleotide sequence: TGTGCCACCAGCAGAGTCCAGGATTCTGAAGCTTTCTTT. Its translation: CATSRVQDSEAFF.

The V and J genes are TRBV6-1 and TRBJ1-2; D ambiguous. Germline CDR1 and CDR2: MNHNS and SASEGT. The V and J ends lost 3 bases and 4 bases respectively, with 9 bases between them. This CDR3 comprises 13 residues. The CDR3 bases are TGTGCCAGCAGTGATAAGGGAGCCTATGGCTACACCTTC. This sequence encodes CASSDKGAYGYTF.

This chain uses TRBV14 with TRBJ2-7; 9 bases are shared with TRBD1. The V segment lost 6 bases and the J segment 4 bases; nucleotides outside the gene matches: 4. The CDR3 has 13 amino acids. Germline V gene lookup returns CDR1 SGHDN and CDR2 FVKESK. CDR3 protein: CASSRDREYEQYV. DNA for the CDR3: TGTGCCAGCAGTAGGGACAGGGAATACGAGCAGTACGTC.

This chain connects TRBV24-1 to TRBJ2-2; 8 nucleotides match TRBD1. The V segment lost 3 bases and the J segment 3 bases; nucleotides outside the gene matches: 5. The CDR3 is made up of 16 amino acids. In germline, CDR1 is KGHDR, CDR2 SFDVKD. As DNA, the CDR3 is TGTGCCACCAGTGATCCCGGACAGGGAGACACCGGGGAGCTGTTTTTT. This translates into CATSDPGQGDTGELFF.

The gene calls are TRBV6-6 and TRBJ1-6; 8 bases align to TRBD1. Germline CDR1 MNHNY, CDR2 SVGAGI (reference sequence). After removal of 3 bases from V and 10 bases from J, the junction contained 2 bases not matched to a gene. The CDR3 has 13 residues. CDR3 amino acids: CASSYGQGSPLHF. CDR3 in DNA: TGTGCCAGCAGTTATGGACAGGGATCACCCCTCCACTTT.

J is TRBJ2-7 and V is TRBV10-1; 7 nucleotides agree with TRBD1. V lost 2 bases to trimming and J lost 2 bases; unmatched junction nucleotides: 15. Germline CDR1 is WNHNN and CDR2 is SYGVQD (reference sequence). The CDR3 covers 18 residues. CDR3 sequence: CASSEQTGNDHLTYEQYV. The CDR3 coding sequence is TGCGCCAGCAGTGAGCAGACAGGGAATGACCATTTAACCTACGAGCAGTACGTC.

The J gene is TRBJ1-1, the V gene TRBV7-2, with no clear D. In germline, CDR1 is SGHTA, CDR2 FQGNSA. The CDR3 is made up of 13 amino acids. Trimming removed 4 bases from V and 3 bases from J, with 9 bases in between. Here the CDR3 DNA reads TGTGCCAGCAGCTCTACAGCTTACACTGAAGCTTTCTTT. Its translation: CASSSTAYTEAFF.

The chain carries TRBV7-9 and TRBJ2-3; TRBD1 agrees at 8 bases. This CDR3 has 14 residues. Losses at the gene ends were 6 bases for V and 2 bases for J; bases not matched to a gene: 4. Germline CDR1 and CDR2: SEHNR and FQNEAQ (reference sequence). CDR3 sequence (DNA): TGTGCCAGCAGTCTGGACAGGGTCACAGATACGCAGTATTTT. This gives the protein CASSLDRVTDTQYF.

This chain uses TRBV6-2 or TRBV6-3 with TRBJ1-2; D call uncertain. V lost 0 bases and J lost 5, with 25 bases in between. Germline V CDR1 and CDR2: MNHEY, SVGEGT. There are 19 residues in the CDR3. This chain's CDR3 is CASSYSPSDSAFGVYGYTF. The CDR3 bases are TGTGCCAGCAGTTACTCCCCCTCGGACTCAGCCTTCGGAGTGTATGGCTACACCTTC.

This clone came up a few times. The chain employs TRBV7-2 and TRBJ1-5, with 7 bases identical to TRBD1. The length of the CDR3 is 13 residues. Per germline, CDR1 SGHTA and CDR2 FQGNSA. The V and J ends lost 5 bases and 7 bases, in that order; junction bases with no gene match: 5. This CDR3 reads CASSMGQQQPQHF. As DNA, the CDR3 is TGTGCCAGCAGCATGGGACAGCAGCAGCCCCAGCATTTT.

This chain links TRBV2 with TRBJ2-2; 7 nucleotides match TRBD2. CDR3 size: 15 residues. The J segment lost 2 bases and the V segment lost 2 bases, leaving 2 bases of the junction unmatched. Germline values: CDR1 SNHLY, CDR2 FYNNEI. The CDR3 loop reads CASSEWGGNTGELFF. CDR3 nucleotide sequence: TGTGCCAGCAGTGAATGGGGGGGAAACACCGGGGAGCTGTTTTTT.

This clone was recorded only once. V and J are TRBV6-5 and TRBJ2-5, with TRBD2 identical over 9 bases. The V and J ends lost 2 bases and 4 bases, in that order; junction bases with no gene match: 8. CDR1 and CDR2 from the germline V gene are MNHEY and SVGAGI. The CDR3 has 16 residues. The CDR3 DNA sequence: TGTGCCAGCAGTTACACTTCAGCGGGGGGACGAGAGACCCAGTACTTC. Its protein is CASSYTSAGGRETQYF.

The chain links TRBV24-1 to TRBJ1-2; D is perhaps TRBD1 (6 bases). Trimming cost V 3 bases and J 8 bases, with 9 bases left between them. Germline V gene data show CDR1 as KGHDR and CDR2 as SFDVKD. CDR3 length: 12 residues. DNA for the CDR3: TGTGCCACCAGTGATACAGGGTTCGGCTACACCTTC. Protein: CATSDTGFGYTF.

This clone showed up many times. The chain links TRBV11-2 to TRBJ2-2; 12 nucleotides agree with TRBD1. Germline V gives CDR1 SGHAT, CDR2 FQNNGV. V shed 4 bases and J 2 bases; nucleotides not matched to a gene: 8. This CDR3 region has 18 residues. The CDR3 bases are TGTGCCAGCAGCTCGAGGCCGGGGACAGGGGGCAACACCGGGGAGCTGTTTTTT. It translates to CASSSRPGTGGNTGELFF.

J is TRBJ2-5 and V is TRBV5-1, with D maybe TRBD2 (6 bases). Germline lookup yields CDR1 SGHRS and CDR2 YFSETQ. The V end was cut by 4 bases, the J end by 0 bases, with 7 bases between. This CDR3 is built from 13 residues. As DNA, the CDR3 is TGCGCCAGCAGCGGGGACTACCAAGAGACCCAGTACTTC. This sequence encodes CASSGDYQETQYF.

The CDR3 loop reads CAGVLPGNEQFF. CDR3 nucleotides: TGTGCCGGAGTACTGCCGGGGAATGAGCAGTTCTTC. The genes are TRBV21-1 and TRBJ2-1; the DNA was not used to check the table's D call, TRBD2. TRBV21-1 is a listed pseudogene. The CDR3 runs to 12 residues.